The clone carrying this T cell receptor beta chain was detected only a few times. The data were produced by immunoSEQ multiplex PCR, yet TCRdb's version contains in-frame clones alone and is incomplete. Among around 9,000 clones, around three fifths were seen once, and the ten largest hold about 39%. Noted treatment: randomized to nivolumab then ipilimumab (arm A) or the reverse (arm B). DNA-damaging chemotherapy had not been given to any patient beforehand. Sorted cells were live CD3+CD8+, lacking CD19 and CD56, from PBMCs. This sample is drawn from a study of sequential checkpoint blockade in melanoma. Study-wide background: Arm A got nivolumab then ipilimumab; arm B the reverse, 1:1. Maintenance nivolumab came after either treatment sequence.

Germline values: CDR1 SGHTA, CDR2 FQGTGA. The V gene end was trimmed by 2 bases and the J gene end by 5 bases; junction bases not matched to a gene: 16. The CDR3 is 20 amino acids. The rearrangement uses TRBV7-3 and TRBJ2-1; 12 bases fit TRBD1. The starting material was CD8+ T cells sorted from blood (inferred from file names), obtained from a patient given nivolumab and ipilimumab in sequence. The sequence was collected from a human donor with melanoma. The CDR3 loop is CASSLPLWDRGPKPHNEQFF. The CDR3 DNA reads TGTGCCAGCAGCTTACCCCTGTGGGACAGGGGGCCGAAACCTCACAATGAGCAGTTCTTC.